The rows below give T cell receptor beta chains drawn from one sample of a study of identical twins. TCRdb analysed the 5' RACE reads with MiXCR anew, one entry per CDR3 protein. The repertoire has 550,000 to 700,000 distinct CDR3 sequences, approximately 21% of them found once; the top ten carry roughly 4%. This sample also appeared in a second study, on T cells expressing NK-cell markers.

The specimen sequenced was PBMCs. These receptors were taken from a woman aged 18-29 years in good health. Each CDR3 is given with its conserved first and last residue. The D gene is left open where the match is weak. For some rows the clone size is stated as once, few or many, or as a class when expanded; others skip it.

TRBV11-2	TRBJ1-2	TRBD1	few	CASSSPGQGVVVPFYGYTF	TGTGCCAGCAGCTCCCCGGGACAGGGGGTTGTTGTGCCCTTCTATGGCTACACCTTC
TRBV20-1	TRBJ2-5	TRBD2	many	CSAPNSGGGETQYF	TGCAGTGCGCCCAATAGCGGGGGGGGAGAGACCCAGTACTTC
TRBV10-1	TRBJ2-3	-	-	CASSHHLGTGTDTQYF	TGCGCCAGCAGTCATCATCTGGGGACTGGCACAGATACGCAGTATTTT
TRBV20-1	TRBJ2-5	-	few	CSARPTYETQYF	TGCAGTGCTAGACCCACCTATGAGACCCAGTACTTC
TRBV27	TRBJ2-7	-	few	CASSLKGSPYEQYF	TGTGCCAGCAGTTTAAAGGGCAGTCCCTACGAGCAGTACTTC
TRBV20-1	TRBJ2-1	TRBD2	-	CSASALAGGSDEQFF	TGCAGTGCTTCCGCACTAGCGGGGGGGAGCGATGAGCAGTTCTTC
TRBV4-3	TRBJ2-5	TRBD1	few	CASSQEGTGAETQYF	TGCGCCAGCAGCCAAGAAGGGACAGGGGCAGAGACCCAGTACTTC
TRBV12-3/TRBV12-4	TRBJ2-7	-	-	CASTPGGVAGGEQYF	TGTGCCAGCACTCCAGGAGGGGTAGCAGGTGGCGAGCAGTACTTC
TRBV5-6	TRBJ2-3	-	few	CASSLGQGLDTQYF	TGTGCCAGCAGCTTGGGCCAGGGGTTGGATACGCAGTATTTT
TRBV11-2	TRBJ2-7	TRBD2	-	CASRLAGAPLPLRREYF	TGTGCCAGCAGACTAGCGGGAGCCCCCCTTCCCCTACGAAGGGAGTACTTC
TRBV6-5	TRBJ2-7	TRBD2	-	CASSGLVDEQYF	TGTGCCAGCAGTGGACTAGTTGACGAGCAGTACTTC
TRBV15	TRBJ2-5	-	few	CATSRDGTPHQETQYF	TGTGCCACCAGCAGGGATGGGACCCCACACCAAGAGACCCAGTACTTC
TRBV7-9	TRBJ1-3	-	few	CASSATASGNTIYF	TGTGCCAGCAGCGCGACTGCTTCTGGAAACACCATATATTTT
TRBV7-9	TRBJ2-3	TRBD2	-	CASSLDGLAGADTQYF	TGTGCCAGCAGCTTAGATGGCCTAGCGGGAGCAGATACGCAGTATTTT
TRBV25-1	TRBJ2-4	-	many	CASSDAGGNIQYF	TGTGCCAGCAGTGATGCAGGGGGGAACATTCAGTACTTC
TRBV5-1	TRBJ2-3	TRBD2	-	CASSFLSGGATDTQYF	TGCGCCAGCAGCTTTCTGTCGGGGGGGGCAACAGATACGCAGTATTTT
TRBV11-2	TRBJ1-1	-	few	CASSLMGVGVLMNTEAFF	TGTGCCAGCAGCTTAATGGGAGTCGGAGTACTAATGAACACTGAAGCTTTCTTT
TRBV20-1	TRBJ2-4	-	few	CSASAWDIQYF	TGCAGTGCTAGTGCCTGGGACATTCAGTACTTC
TRBV20-1	TRBJ1-1	-	-	CSAIGREAFF	TGCAGTGCTATCGGGAGAGAAGCTTTCTTT
TRBV7-9	TRBJ2-1	-	few	CASSLSSEKYNEQFF	TGTGCCAGCAGCTTATCGTCAGAAAAATACAATGAGCAGTTCTTC
TRBV12-3/TRBV12-4	TRBJ2-5	TRBD2	few	CAIRLSGGQETQYF	TGTGCCATCCGTCTTAGCGGGGGGCAAGAGACCCAGTACTTC
TRBV27	TRBJ2-7	-	-	CASRNGNYEQYF	TGTGCCAGCAGGAACGGGAACTACGAGCAGTACTTC